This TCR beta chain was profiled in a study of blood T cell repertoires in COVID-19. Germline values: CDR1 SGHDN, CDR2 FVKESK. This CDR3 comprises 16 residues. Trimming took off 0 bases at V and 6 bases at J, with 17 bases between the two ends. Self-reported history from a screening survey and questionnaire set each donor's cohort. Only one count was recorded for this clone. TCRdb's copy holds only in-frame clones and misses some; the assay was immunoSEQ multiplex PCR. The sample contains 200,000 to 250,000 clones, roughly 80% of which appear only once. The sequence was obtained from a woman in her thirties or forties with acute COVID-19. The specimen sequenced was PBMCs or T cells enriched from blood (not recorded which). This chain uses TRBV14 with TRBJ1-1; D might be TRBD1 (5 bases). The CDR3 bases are TGTGCCAGCAGCCAAGATCTTGGCAGGGCCAGGGCTGAAGCTTTCTTT. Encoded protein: CASSQDLGRARAEAFF. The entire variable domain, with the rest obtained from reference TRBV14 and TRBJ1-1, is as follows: EAGVTQFPSHSVIEKGQTVTLRCDPISGHDNLYWYRRVMGKEIKFLLHFVKESKQDESGMPNNRFLAERTGGTYSTLKVQPAELEDSGVYFCASSQDLGRARAEAFFGQGTRLTVV.